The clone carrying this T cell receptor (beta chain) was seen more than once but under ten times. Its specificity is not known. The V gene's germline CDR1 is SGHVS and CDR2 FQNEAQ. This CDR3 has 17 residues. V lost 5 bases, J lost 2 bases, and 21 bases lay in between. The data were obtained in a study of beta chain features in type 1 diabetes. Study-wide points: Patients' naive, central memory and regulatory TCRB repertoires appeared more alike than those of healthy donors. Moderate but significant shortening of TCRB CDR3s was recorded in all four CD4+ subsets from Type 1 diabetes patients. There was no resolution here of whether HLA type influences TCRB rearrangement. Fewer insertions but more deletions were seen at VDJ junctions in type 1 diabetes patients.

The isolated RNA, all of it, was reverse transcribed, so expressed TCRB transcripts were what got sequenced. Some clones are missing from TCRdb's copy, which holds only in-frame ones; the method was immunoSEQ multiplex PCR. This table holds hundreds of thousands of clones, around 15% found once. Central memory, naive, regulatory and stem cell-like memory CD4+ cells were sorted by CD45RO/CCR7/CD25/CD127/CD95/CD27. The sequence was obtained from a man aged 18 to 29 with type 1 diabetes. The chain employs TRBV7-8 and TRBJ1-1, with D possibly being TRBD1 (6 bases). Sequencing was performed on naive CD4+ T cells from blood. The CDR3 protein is CASSPVFWTAKNTEAFF. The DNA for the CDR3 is TGTGCCAGCAGCCCTGTCTTTTGGACAGCCAAAAACACTGAAGCTTTCTTT.